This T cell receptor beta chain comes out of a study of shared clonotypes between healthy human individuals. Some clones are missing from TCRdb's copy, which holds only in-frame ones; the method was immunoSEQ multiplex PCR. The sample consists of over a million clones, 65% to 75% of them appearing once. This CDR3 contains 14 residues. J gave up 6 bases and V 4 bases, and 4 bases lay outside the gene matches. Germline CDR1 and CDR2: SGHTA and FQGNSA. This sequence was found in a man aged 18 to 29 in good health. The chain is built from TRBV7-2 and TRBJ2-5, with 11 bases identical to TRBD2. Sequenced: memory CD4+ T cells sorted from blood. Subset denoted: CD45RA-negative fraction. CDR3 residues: CASSSGLAEKTQYF. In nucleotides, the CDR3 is TGTGCCAGCAGCTCGGGACTAGCGGAGAAGACCCAGTACTTC.